This T cell receptor (beta chain) was sequenced during a study of T-cell reconstitution after alpha-beta-depleted transplantation in children. This sample's TCRbeta library carried unique molecular identifier barcodes. TCRdb reprocessed the PCR reads with MiXCR, giving one entry per CDR3 protein. Here the sample spans approximately 430,000 distinct CDR3 sequences, 15% to 20% being singletons. The CDR3 totals 14 residues. J gave up 9 bases and V 4 bases, and 4 bases lay outside the gene matches. The germline gives CDR1 MRHNA, CDR2 SNTAGT. The chain recombines TRBV6-4 with TRBJ1-6, with TRBD1 identical over 9 bases. The sequence derives from a boy in the first two years of life who had a stem cell transplant for Wiskott-Aldrich syndrome, so the T cells may come from the graft donor. The sample consisted of PBMCs, mostly from graft donor cells, taken 360 days after TCRalphabeta/CD19-depleted stem cell transplant. The CDR3 region is CASSVDRGSSPLHF. The DNA for the CDR3 is TGTGCCAGCAGTGTTGACAGGGGGAGTTCACCCCTCCACTTT.